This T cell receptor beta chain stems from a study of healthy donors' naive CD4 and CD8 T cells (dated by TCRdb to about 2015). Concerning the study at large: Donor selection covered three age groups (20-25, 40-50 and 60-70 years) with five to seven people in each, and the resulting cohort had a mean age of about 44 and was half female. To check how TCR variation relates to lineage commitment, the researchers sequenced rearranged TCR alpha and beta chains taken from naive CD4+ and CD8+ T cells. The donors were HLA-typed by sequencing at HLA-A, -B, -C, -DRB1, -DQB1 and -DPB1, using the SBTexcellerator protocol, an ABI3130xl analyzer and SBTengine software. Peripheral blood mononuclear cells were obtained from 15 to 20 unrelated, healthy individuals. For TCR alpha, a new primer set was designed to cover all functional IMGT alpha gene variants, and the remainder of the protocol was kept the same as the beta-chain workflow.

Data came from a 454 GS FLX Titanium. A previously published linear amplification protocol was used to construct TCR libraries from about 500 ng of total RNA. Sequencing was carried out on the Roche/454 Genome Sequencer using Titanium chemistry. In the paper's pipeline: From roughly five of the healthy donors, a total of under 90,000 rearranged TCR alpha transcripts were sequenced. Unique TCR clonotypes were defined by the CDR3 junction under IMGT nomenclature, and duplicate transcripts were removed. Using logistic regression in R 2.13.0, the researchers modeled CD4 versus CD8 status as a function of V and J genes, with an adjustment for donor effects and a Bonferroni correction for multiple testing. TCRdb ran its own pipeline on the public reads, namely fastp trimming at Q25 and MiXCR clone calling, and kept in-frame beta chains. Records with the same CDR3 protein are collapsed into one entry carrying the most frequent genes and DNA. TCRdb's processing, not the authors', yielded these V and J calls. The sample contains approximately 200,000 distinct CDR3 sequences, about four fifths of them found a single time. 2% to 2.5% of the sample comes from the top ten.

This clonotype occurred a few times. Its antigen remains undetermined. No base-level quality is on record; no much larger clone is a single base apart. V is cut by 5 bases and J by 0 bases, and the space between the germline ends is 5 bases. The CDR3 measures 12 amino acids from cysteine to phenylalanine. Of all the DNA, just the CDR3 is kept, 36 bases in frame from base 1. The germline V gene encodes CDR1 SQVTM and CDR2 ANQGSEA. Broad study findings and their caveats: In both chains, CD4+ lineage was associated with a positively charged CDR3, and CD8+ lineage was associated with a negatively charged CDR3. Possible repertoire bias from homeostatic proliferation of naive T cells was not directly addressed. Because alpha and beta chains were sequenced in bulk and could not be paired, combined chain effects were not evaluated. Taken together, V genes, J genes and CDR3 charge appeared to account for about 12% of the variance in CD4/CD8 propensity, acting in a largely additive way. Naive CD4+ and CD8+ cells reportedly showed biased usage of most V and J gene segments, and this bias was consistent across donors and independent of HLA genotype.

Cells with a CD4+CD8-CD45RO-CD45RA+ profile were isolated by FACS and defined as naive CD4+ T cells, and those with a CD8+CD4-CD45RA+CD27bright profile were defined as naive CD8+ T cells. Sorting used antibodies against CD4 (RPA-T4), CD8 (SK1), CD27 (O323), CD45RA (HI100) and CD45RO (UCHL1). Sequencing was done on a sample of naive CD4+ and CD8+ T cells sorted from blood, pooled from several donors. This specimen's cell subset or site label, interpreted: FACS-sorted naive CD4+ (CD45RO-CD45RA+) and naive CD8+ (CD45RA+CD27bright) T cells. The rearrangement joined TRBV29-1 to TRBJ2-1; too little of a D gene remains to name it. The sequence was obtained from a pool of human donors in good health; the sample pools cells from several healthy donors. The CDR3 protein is CSVLSSYNEQFF. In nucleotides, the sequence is TGCAGCGTTCTCTCCTCCTACAATGAGCAGTTCTTC.